This TCR beta chain was obtained from a study of T cell clonality in common variable immunodeficiency. This clone was detected many times. Coverage ceases 3 residues before the CDR3 finishes, and the germline J gene fills in the end. CVID and control samples used equivalent genomic DNA input. The data were produced by immunoSEQ multiplex PCR, yet TCRdb's version contains in-frame clones alone and is incomplete. Altogether some 43,000 clones were found in the sample, and no singletons occur. The V and J ends lost 6 bases and 5 bases, in that order; junction bases with no gene match: 8. The CDR3 totals 15 residues. Germline assignment: CDR1 LGHNT and CDR2 FRNRAP. Patients and controls were mostly of Caucasian heritage. Heparinized whole blood, about 5 to 8.5 ml, came from each donor.

The sample comprised peripheral blood mononuclear cells. This chain uses TRBV12-5 with TRBJ2-3; 10 bases are a match to TRBD2. The sequence was obtained from a person between 18 and 69 years old in good health. CDR3 DNA, as far as it was read: TGTGCTAGTGGCCGCGGGACTAGCGAAGGAGATACG. Protein product: CASGRGTSEGDT. The full CDR3 sequence reads CASGRGTSEGDTQYF.